The TCR beta chain under discussion was sequenced for a study of blood T cell repertoires in COVID-19. About the study: COVID-19 samples collected from the United States, Italy and Spain covered acute and convalescent phases. The cDNA or gDNA used as material had been derived from T cells, B-cell-depleted T cells, or PBMCs.

V shed 4 bases and J shed 3 bases, with 13 bases lying between them. The CDR3 loop spans 13 amino acids. Germline CDR1 SQVTM, CDR2 ANQGSEA. Study processing details: Researchers report that nucleated cell counts were estimated from reference gene primer amplification. Some clones are missing from TCRdb's copy, which holds only in-frame ones; the method was immunoSEQ multiplex PCR. From that table come the V and J calls and clone size; the DNA was used to work out D and trimming. Altogether over 200,000 clones are present, about 80% being singletons, with the ten largest covering around 4.4%. This clone was detected once.

The sample was peripheral blood. The source is a man aged 45 to 65 with active or convalescent COVID-19. V and J are TRBV29-1 and TRBJ2-7; tentative D call: TRBD1 (6 bases). The CDR3 sequence: CSVAQGLLYEQYF. CDR3 nucleotides: TGCAGCGTTGCGCAGGGGCTACTCTACGAGCAGTACTTC.